The clone carrying this TCR beta chain was observed many times. Antigen unknown. One end of the junction fails to match germline, which may point to a read error. The data were obtained in a study of identical twins. TCRdb fed the 5' RACE reads into MiXCR, producing one record per CDR3 protein. The sample includes 500,000 or so distinct CDR3 sequences, over 12% of them seen just once. From germline, CDR1 is SGHRS and CDR2 YFSETQ. The CDR3 extends over 14 amino acids. Broader study findings: Insertion counts were lower in abundant cord blood beta clonotypes, a trend that memory repertoires did not show.

These same records also appear under a second study, on yellow fever vaccine responses in identical twins.

The V gene is TRBV5-1, the J gene TRBJ2-1; no definite D call. Sequencing used CD4+ T cells sorted from blood. This sequence originates from a woman aged 18-29 years in good health. The CDR3 sequence is CASSLDGSYNEQFF. The CDR3 coding sequence is TGTGCCAGCAGCTTAGACGGCTCCTACAATGAGCAGTTCTTC.